This is a list of T cell receptor beta chains from one sample in a study of shared clonotypes between healthy human individuals. TCRdb's copy holds only in-frame clones and misses some; the assay was immunoSEQ multiplex PCR. The sample has 950,000 to 1,100,000 clones; about 84% are singletons. Input material: memory CD4+ T cells from PBMCs. Receptor source: a man in his late teens or twenties in good health. Some clones in this sample may be carry-over from other donors' samples. Each CDR3 is given with its conserved first and last residue. Each record gives: V gene, clone size, J gene, D gene, CDR3 DNA, CDR3 protein. The D gene is left open where the match is weak. Clone size is stated in some rows and not others, as once, few, many or a class when expanded.

v_call: TRBV5-8
clone_size: NA
j_call: TRBJ2-2
d_call: TRBD1
cdr3_nt: TGTGCCAGCAGCCCCGGTGGGACAGGGTTCACCGGGGAGCTGTTTTTT
cdr3_aa: CASSPGGTGFTGELFF

v_call: TRBV7-2
clone_size: NA
j_call: TRBJ1-6
d_call: TRBD1
cdr3_nt: TGTGCCAGCAGCCCCGGGCGGACAGGGCCCCTCCACTTT
cdr3_aa: CASSPGRTGPLHF

v_call: TRBV11-2
clone_size: once
j_call: TRBJ2-2
d_call: NA
cdr3_nt: TGTGCCAGCAGCTTATCCCGGGGTTCTGGGGAGCTGTTTTTT
cdr3_aa: CASSLSRGSGELFF

v_call: TRBV28
clone_size: NA
j_call: TRBJ1-3
d_call: NA
cdr3_nt: TGTGCCAGCAGTCCGGGACGGAGAAGCTCTGGGAACACCATATATTTT
cdr3_aa: CASSPGRRSSGNTIYF

v_call: TRBV28
clone_size: NA
j_call: TRBJ1-2
d_call: NA
cdr3_nt: TGTGCCAGCAGTTTATCGTTCGGCAGCAACTATGGCTACACCTTC
cdr3_aa: CASSLSFGSNYGYTF

v_call: TRBV12-5
clone_size: NA
j_call: TRBJ2-1
d_call: NA
cdr3_nt: TGTGCTAGTGGCCTGACGACCCAGCAGTTCTTC
cdr3_aa: CASGLTTQQFF

v_call: TRBV29-1
clone_size: NA
j_call: TRBJ2-5
d_call: TRBD1
cdr3_nt: TGCAGCGTTAGACAGGGTGGAGAGACCCAGTACTTC
cdr3_aa: CSVRQGGETQYF

v_call: TRBV7-9
clone_size: NA
j_call: TRBJ2-5
d_call: TRBD2
cdr3_nt: TGTGCCAGCAGCCGCGGACTAGCGGGGAAAGAGACCCAGTACTTC
cdr3_aa: CASSRGLAGKETQYF

v_call: TRBV9
clone_size: NA
j_call: TRBJ2-1
d_call: NA
cdr3_nt: TGTGCCAGCAGCGGCACAGGGTGGGGTGTAGGGGAGCAGTTCTTC
cdr3_aa: CASSGTGWGVGEQFF

v_call: TRBV27
clone_size: NA
j_call: TRBJ2-5
d_call: NA
cdr3_nt: TGTGCCAGCAGTTCAAGGGTACAAGAGACCCAGTACTTC
cdr3_aa: CASSSRVQETQYF

v_call: TRBV5-1
clone_size: NA
j_call: TRBJ2-7
d_call: TRBD1
cdr3_nt: TGCGCCAGCAGCGCGAGACAGGGCTCGAGCGACGAGCAGTACTTC
cdr3_aa: CASSARQGSSDEQYF

v_call: TRBV5-4
clone_size: NA
j_call: TRBJ2-3
d_call: TRBD1
cdr3_nt: TGTGCCAGCAGCTTGAGGGACAGGGAAGATACGCAGTATTTT
cdr3_aa: CASSLRDREDTQYF

v_call: TRBV4-1
clone_size: NA
j_call: TRBJ1-3
d_call: NA
cdr3_nt: TGCGCCAGCAGCCAAGATAGAGGGACTGGAAACACCATATATTTT
cdr3_aa: CASSQDRGTGNTIYF

v_call: TRBV6-1
clone_size: NA
j_call: TRBJ2-2
d_call: NA
cdr3_nt: TGTGCCAGCAGTGAAGCGCTTCATATGTCCGGGCCCGGGGAGCTGTTTTTT
cdr3_aa: CASSEALHMSGPGELFF

v_call: TRBV11-1
clone_size: many
j_call: TRBJ2-5
d_call: NA
cdr3_nt: TGTGCCAGCAGCTTAAACACGGGCGCGGGAGAGACCCAGTACTTC
cdr3_aa: CASSLNTGAGETQYF

v_call: TRBV19
clone_size: NA
j_call: TRBJ2-5
d_call: NA
cdr3_nt: TGTGCCAGTAGTACCACGAACCAAGAGACCCAGTACTTC
cdr3_aa: CASSTTNQETQYF

v_call: TRBV18
clone_size: NA
j_call: TRBJ1-3
d_call: NA
cdr3_nt: TGTGCCAGCTCACCTGGGACCGAAGGAAACACCATATATTTT
cdr3_aa: CASSPGTEGNTIYF

v_call: TRBV6-6
clone_size: NA
j_call: TRBJ2-7
d_call: TRBD1
cdr3_nt: TGTGCCAGCAGCGCTTTCCCACAGGGGGCAGGGGGAGAGCAGTACTTC
cdr3_aa: CASSAFPQGAGGEQYF

v_call: TRBV28
clone_size: NA
j_call: TRBJ1-5
d_call: NA
cdr3_nt: TGTGCCAGCAGTGTCGATGGGACCGGTCGGGCCTCGGGGCATTTT
cdr3_aa: CASSVDGTGRASGHF

v_call: TRBV4-3
clone_size: few
j_call: TRBJ2-2
d_call: NA
cdr3_nt: TGCGCCAGCAGCCAAGAGAGGAGGAACACCGGGGAGCTGTTTTTT
cdr3_aa: CASSQERRNTGELFF

v_call: TRBV7-8
clone_size: NA
j_call: TRBJ2-2
d_call: TRBD2
cdr3_nt: TGTGCCAGCAGCCGTAGGGGATCTGGACTAGCGGGGAACACCGGGGAGCTGTTTTTT
cdr3_aa: CASSRRGSGLAGNTGELFF

v_call: TRBV7-2
clone_size: few
j_call: TRBJ2-7
d_call: NA
cdr3_nt: TGTGCCAGCAGCACGGGACCTCCCAGGGAGCAGTACTTC
cdr3_aa: CASSTGPPREQYF

v_call: TRBV6-5
clone_size: NA
j_call: TRBJ2-5
d_call: NA
cdr3_nt: TGTGCCAGCAGGGCTAGTGAGGAGACCCAGTACTTC
cdr3_aa: CASRASEETQYF

v_call: TRBV11-2
clone_size: NA
j_call: TRBJ2-1
d_call: TRBD1
cdr3_nt: TGTGCCAGCAGCTTCCTAAGGACAGGCCACAATGAGCAGTTCTTC
cdr3_aa: CASSFLRTGHNEQFF

v_call: TRBV7-2
clone_size: few
j_call: TRBJ2-2
d_call: TRBD1
cdr3_nt: TGTGCCAGCAGCCCACGACAGGGCACCGGGGAGCTGTTTTTT
cdr3_aa: CASSPRQGTGELFF

v_call: TRBV28
clone_size: NA
j_call: TRBJ2-5
d_call: NA
cdr3_nt: TGTGCCAGCAGCACCCAGGGTAGCGGGACCCAGTACTTC
cdr3_aa: CASSTQGSGTQYF

v_call: TRBV11-3
clone_size: NA
j_call: TRBJ2-1
d_call: NA
cdr3_nt: TGTGCCAGCAGCGCGGAGGGTACCTACAATGAGCAGTTCTTC
cdr3_aa: CASSAEGTYNEQFF

v_call: TRBV30
clone_size: NA
j_call: TRBJ1-6
d_call: NA
cdr3_nt: TGTGCCTGGGGGGGAGGGGCGAATTCACCCCTCCACTTT
cdr3_aa: CAWGGGANSPLHF

v_call: TRBV5-1
clone_size: NA
j_call: TRBJ2-7
d_call: TRBD2
cdr3_nt: TGCGCCAGCAGCCCTCCACGGGGGGGCGAGCAGTACTTC
cdr3_aa: CASSPPRGGEQYF

v_call: TRBV6-1
clone_size: NA
j_call: TRBJ1-5
d_call: TRBD1
cdr3_nt: TGTGCCAGCAGTGGACCCTCACAGGGGTTTTTTTATAGCAATCAGCCCCAGCATTTT
cdr3_aa: CASSGPSQGFFYSNQPQHF

v_call: TRBV5-1
clone_size: NA
j_call: TRBJ2-2
d_call: TRBD2
cdr3_nt: TGCGCCAGCAGCTTGGGGACTAGCGGGCCCGCCGGGGAGCTGTTTTTT
cdr3_aa: CASSLGTSGPAGELFF

v_call: TRBV5-1
clone_size: few
j_call: TRBJ2-5
d_call: NA
cdr3_nt: TGCGCCAGCAGCTTGAATACGGACCCGGAGACCCAGTACTTC
cdr3_aa: CASSLNTDPETQYF

v_call: TRBV19
clone_size: NA
j_call: TRBJ1-5
d_call: NA
cdr3_nt: TGTGCCAGCCACGAAGGACCAGGACGGCTCAATCAGCCCCAGCATTTT
cdr3_aa: CASHEGPGRLNQPQHF

v_call: TRBV18
clone_size: NA
j_call: TRBJ1-1
d_call: TRBD1
cdr3_nt: TGTGCCAGCTCACTCGCAGGGGGCTGGGACACTGAAGCTTTCTTT
cdr3_aa: CASSLAGGWDTEAFF

v_call: TRBV6-1
clone_size: NA
j_call: TRBJ2-3
d_call: TRBD2
cdr3_nt: TGTGCCAGCAGTGTCGGGACTAGCGGGAGTACGCAGTATTTT
cdr3_aa: CASSVGTSGSTQYF

v_call: TRBV10-1
clone_size: NA
j_call: TRBJ2-5
d_call: NA
cdr3_nt: TGCGCCAGCAGTGAAGGCCCGTCGACCCAGTACTTC
cdr3_aa: CASSEGPSTQYF

v_call: TRBV28
clone_size: NA
j_call: TRBJ2-7
d_call: TRBD2
cdr3_nt: TGTGCCAGTCGACCGCGCGGGGGTGGCTACGAGCAGTACTTC
cdr3_aa: CASRPRGGGYEQYF

v_call: TRBV5-4
clone_size: NA
j_call: TRBJ2-5
d_call: TRBD2
cdr3_nt: TGTGCCAGCAGCTCACTAGCGGGAGGGTTGAAGACCCAGTACTTC
cdr3_aa: CASSSLAGGLKTQYF

v_call: TRBV5-1
clone_size: NA
j_call: TRBJ2-6
d_call: TRBD1
cdr3_nt: TGCGCCAGCAGCCCCGGGACAGGGAGCTCTGGGGCCAACGTCCTGACTTTC
cdr3_aa: CASSPGTGSSGANVLTF

v_call: TRBV5-1
clone_size: few
j_call: TRBJ2-7
d_call: NA
cdr3_nt: TGCGCCAGCAGCTTGGGACTAGAATTCAACGAGCAGTACTTC
cdr3_aa: CASSLGLEFNEQYF

v_call: TRBV9
clone_size: NA
j_call: TRBJ2-7
d_call: NA
cdr3_nt: TGTGCCAGCAGCGTAGAAACAGACGGCGAGCAGTACTTC
cdr3_aa: CASSVETDGEQYF

v_call: TRBV28
clone_size: once
j_call: TRBJ2-2
d_call: TRBD1
cdr3_nt: TGTGCCAGCAGTTTTCAGGGGGCTAGCGGGGAGCTGTTTTTT
cdr3_aa: CASSFQGASGELFF

v_call: TRBV10-1
clone_size: NA
j_call: TRBJ1-1
d_call: TRBD1
cdr3_nt: TGCGCCAGCAGACAGGGGGTAGTAACTGAAGCTTTCTTT
cdr3_aa: CASRQGVVTEAFF